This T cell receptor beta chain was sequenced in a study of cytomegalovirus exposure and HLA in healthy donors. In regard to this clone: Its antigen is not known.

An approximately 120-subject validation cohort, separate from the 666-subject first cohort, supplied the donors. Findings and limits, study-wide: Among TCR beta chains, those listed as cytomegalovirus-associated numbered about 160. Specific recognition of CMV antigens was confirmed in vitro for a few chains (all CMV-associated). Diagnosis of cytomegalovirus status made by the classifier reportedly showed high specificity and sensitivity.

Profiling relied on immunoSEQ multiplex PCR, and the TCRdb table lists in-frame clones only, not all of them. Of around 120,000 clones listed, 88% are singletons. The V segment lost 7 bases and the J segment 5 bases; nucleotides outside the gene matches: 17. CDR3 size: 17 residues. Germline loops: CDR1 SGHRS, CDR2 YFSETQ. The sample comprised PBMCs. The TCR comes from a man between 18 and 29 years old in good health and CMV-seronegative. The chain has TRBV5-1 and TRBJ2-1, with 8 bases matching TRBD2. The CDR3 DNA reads TGCGCCAGCGGACTAGAGCGGACTAGCCGGGATAACAATGAGCAGTTCTTC. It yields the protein CASGLERTSRDNNEQFF.